The 5 T cell receptor beta chains below all came from one sample that was sequenced in a study of T cells of healthy individuals (dated by TCRdb to 2016 to 2019). The library was made by 5' RACE. Instrument used: Illumina MiSeq. Using fastp at Q25 and MiXCR, TCRdb reprocessed the public reads and kept productive beta chains. Entries that share a CDR3 protein sequence are merged under the most common genes and DNA. For this sample the table gives 60,000 to 70,000 distinct CDR3 sequences, of which roughly 15% were detected only once. Of the sample, around 4.7% is held by the ten largest clones. The receptors were sampled from a human donor in good health.

V gene TRBV20-1 combines with J gene TRBJ2-7, with D possibly being TRBD1 (5 bases). The V end was cut by 6 bases, the J end by 2 bases, with 8 bases between. This CDR3 region has 11 residues. Germline-derived CDR1 and CDR2 are DFQATT and SNEGSKA (reference sequence). The CDR3 reads CSATTAYEQYF. CDR3 in DNA: TGCAGTGCAACGACAGCCTACGAGCAGTACTTC.

This clonotype was recorded a few times. The chain uses TRBV6-6 and TRBJ1-3, with D unresolved. Looked up from germline, CDR1 is MNHNY and CDR2 is SVGAGI (reference sequence). V lost 10 bases, J lost 0 bases, and 7 bases lay in between. The CDR3 loop spans 12 amino acids. The CDR3 DNA sequence: TGTGCCACGGAAGGCTCTGGAAACACCATATATTTT. It is translated as CATEGSGNTIYF.

This clonotype occurred a few times. This chain uses TRBV5-1 with TRBJ2-7; D unresolved. CDR3 length: 14 residues. Trimming shortened V by 0 bases and J by 2 bases, and 9 bases separated the two germline ends. CDR1 and CDR2 (germline): SGHRS, YFSETQ. The CDR3 loop reads CASSLAPGPYEQYF. CDR3 coding DNA: TGCGCCAGCAGCTTGGCTCCGGGCCCCTACGAGCAGTACTTC.

Turning to this clonotype: A clone one base away is much larger, so this may be a read error. The chain combines TRBV3-1 with TRBJ1-5, with a possible D match to TRBD1 (5 bases). CDR1 LGHDT and CDR2 YNNKEL come from the germline V gene (reference sequence). CDR3 length: 15 amino acids. The CDR3 DNA reads TGTGCCAGCAGCCAAGGATGGGGGTCCAATAAGCCCCAGCATTTT. Protein: CASSQGWGSNKPQHF.

The chain links TRBV29-1 to TRBJ1-3; D gene unclear. This CDR3 region has 16 residues. Germline CDR1 is SQVTM and CDR2 is ANQGSEA. With 6 bases removed from V and 0 bases from J, the gap between germline ends came to 18 bases. This CDR3 is CSVTLSYSHSGNTIYF. The CDR3 DNA follows: TGCAGCGTCACCCTATCCTACAGCCACTCTGGAAACACCATATATTTT.